The clone carrying this T cell receptor (beta chain) appeared once. Antigen unknown. This specimen belongs to a study of CD8+ T cells in alopecia areata. Across the whole study: The drug, oral tofacitinib, was given to treated patients at 5 to 10 mg twice daily. Notes on the study in general: TCRs were shared less clearly across patients than in mice, possibly for HLA-related reasons. Researchers report lesional scalp, most notably alopecia totalis/universalis, outstripped normal scalp in clonality.

The CDR3 length is 13 residues. Trimming took off 4 bases at V and 6 bases at J, with 10 bases between the two ends. Germline V lookup: CDR1 SNHLY, CDR2 FYNNEI. Researchers took lesional scalp punch biopsies and peripheral blood from people who were alopecia areata patients. TCR sequencing used cDNA made by reverse transcription of extracted RNA. The method was immunoSEQ multiplex PCR; TCRdb's version includes in-frame clones alone and lacks a portion of them. The sample holds around 100,000 clones, roughly two fifths seen once. The sequenced material came from CD4+ T cells sorted from blood. The clonotype originates from a human donor with alopecia areata. This sequence joins TRBV2 and TRBJ2-1, with a possible D match to TRBD2 (6 bases). The CDR3 loop is CASSVGGPNEQFF. The DNA of the CDR3 is TGTGCCAGCAGTGTCGGGGGACCCAATGAGCAGTTCTTC.